These T cell receptor beta chains were read from a single sample in a study of blood T cell repertoires in COVID-19. Data came from immunoSEQ multiplex PCR; TCRdb stores just in-frame clones and leaves some out. The table includes fewer than 350,000 clones, 90% detected once. The sequenced material came from peripheral blood. These TCRs come from a woman in her twenties or thirties with COVID-19, enrolled during active disease. Both conserved end residues are part of each CDR3. A D gene is named only where the DNA matches it firmly. Clone size is not always given. Where it is, it says once, few, many or a class for expanded clones.

J: TRBJ1-1
D: NA
size: NA
V: TRBV3-1/TRBV3-2
CDR3: CASSQEAGAAFF
DNA: TGTGCCAGCAGCCAAGAAGCGGGGGCAGCTTTCTTT

J: TRBJ1-4
D: NA
size: NA
V: TRBV28
CDR3: CASSLGRRDEKLFF
DNA: TGTGCCAGCAGTTTGGGCAGGAGGGATGAAAAACTGTTTTTT

J: TRBJ2-7
D: TRBD2
size: NA
V: TRBV10-3
CDR3: CAIRDTSGSSYEQYF
DNA: TGTGCCATCAGAGACACTAGCGGGAGCTCCTACGAGCAGTACTTC

J: TRBJ2-1
D: NA
size: once
V: TRBV7-3
CDR3: CASSFWPGEQFF
DNA: TGTGCCAGCAGCTTCTGGCCAGGTGAGCAGTTCTTC

J: TRBJ1-1
D: TRBD1
size: once
V: TRBV7-2
CDR3: CASSFPGQGTEAFF
DNA: TGTGCCAGCAGCTTCCCTGGACAGGGCACTGAAGCTTTCTTT

J: TRBJ1-2
D: TRBD1
size: NA
V: TRBV9
CDR3: CASSEQGFDGYTF
DNA: TGTGCCAGCAGCGAACAGGGGTTCGATGGCTACACCTTC

J: TRBJ1-2
D: TRBD1
size: NA
V: TRBV29-1
CDR3: CSVAGTGFYGYTF
DNA: TGCAGCGTCGCCGGGACAGGGTTTTATGGCTACACCTTC

J: TRBJ1-4
D: NA
size: NA
V: TRBV19
CDR3: CASSTTPRGEKLFF
DNA: TGTGCCAGTAGTACGACCCCCAGAGGCGAAAAACTGTTTTTT

J: TRBJ2-1
D: TRBD2
size: NA
V: TRBV5-4
CDR3: CASSLGLAGGYDEQFF
DNA: TGTGCCAGCAGCTTGGGACTAGCGGGAGGGTACGATGAGCAGTTCTTC

J: TRBJ1-5
D: NA
size: NA
V: TRBV6-5
CDR3: CASSRMGPINQPQHF
DNA: TGTGCCAGCAGTAGGATGGGCCCTATCAATCAGCCCCAGCATTTT

J: TRBJ1-2
D: TRBD1
size: NA
V: TRBV9
CDR3: CASSPDRDNGYTF
DNA: TGTGCCAGCAGCCCGGACAGGGATAATGGCTACACCTTC

J: TRBJ2-6
D: NA
size: NA
V: TRBV30
CDR3: CAGHPLSGANVLTF
DNA: TGTGCCGGACACCCCTTATCTGGGGCCAACGTCCTGACTTTC

J: TRBJ2-5
D: TRBD1
size: NA
V: TRBV11-2
CDR3: CASRDRGWQETQYF
DNA: TGTGCCAGCAGGGACAGGGGTTGGCAAGAGACCCAGTACTTC

J: TRBJ2-1
D: TRBD2
size: NA
V: TRBV9
CDR3: CASSPSSGSYNEQFF
DNA: TGTGCCAGCAGCCCCTCTAGCGGGAGTTACAATGAGCAGTTCTTC

J: TRBJ1-2
D: NA
size: NA
V: TRBV6-4
CDR3: CASRDTAVNYGYTF
DNA: TGTGCCAGCAGGGATACAGCGGTTAACTATGGCTACACCTTC

J: TRBJ2-1
D: TRBD2
size: NA
V: TRBV24-1
CDR3: CATSDAGLASEGVKFF
DNA: TGTGCCACCAGTGATGCGGGACTAGCATCCGAAGGGGTGAAGTTCTTC

J: TRBJ1-4
D: TRBD1
size: NA
V: TRBV19
CDR3: CASSIGTGLDELFF
DNA: TGTGCCAGTAGTATCGGGACAGGCCTTGACGAACTGTTTTTT

J: TRBJ2-7
D: TRBD2
size: NA
V: TRBV10-1
CDR3: CASSELTSVSEQYF
DNA: TGCGCCAGCAGTGAACTGACTAGCGTCAGCGAGCAGTACTTC